One sample yielded the 21 T cell receptor beta chains listed below, sequenced in a study of cytomegalovirus exposure and HLA in healthy donors. Clones were read by immunoSEQ multiplex PCR, and TCRdb kept only the in-frame ones, dropping some. The table records about 180,000 clones, 86% of them present only once. Sequencing was performed on PBMCs. Receptors originate from a man aged 18 to 29 in good health and CMV-seropositive.

V is TRBV7-2 and J is TRBJ2-1, with D possibly matching TRBD1 (5 bases). CDR1 and CDR2 (germline): SGHTA, FQGNSA. This CDR3 has 13 amino acids. The V end lost 5 bases, the J end lost 5 bases, and 10 bases lay between the germline ends. CDR3 bases: TGTGCCAGCAGCGTCGACAGAGACAATGAGCAGTTCTTC. Its translation: CASSVDRDNEQFF. Filled out from reference TRBV7-2 and TRBJ2-1, the complete variable domain reads GAGVSQSPSNKVTEKGKDVELRCDPISGHTALYWYRQSLGQGLEFLIYFQGNSAPDKSGLPSDRFSAERTGGSVSTLTIQRTQQEDSAVYLCASSVDRDNEQFFGPGTRLTVL.

The chain combines TRBV5-1 with TRBJ2-1, with 14 bases fitting TRBD2. Per germline, CDR1 SGHRS and CDR2 YFSETQ. The ends lost 1 base at V and 9 bases at J; junction bases unmatched: 6. The CDR3 contains 16 residues. The CDR3 nucleotides read TGCGCCAGCAGCTTGAGACTAGCGGGAGGGATAGGTGAGCAGTTCTTC. This codes for CASSLRLAGGIGEQFF.

Note on this clone: Sequence at one end of the junction differs from germline and may be a read error. The J gene is TRBJ2-5, the V gene TRBV7-7; D is possibly TRBD1 (5 bases). The CDR3 spans 14 residues. Germline V lookup: CDR1 SSHAT, CDR2 FNYEAQ (reference sequence). In nucleotides, the CDR3 is TGTGCTAGCAGCTTAGCACAGGATGGAGAGACCCAGTACTTC. The encoded protein is CASSLAQDGETQYF.

The chain combines TRBV30 with TRBJ1-1; tentative D call: TRBD1 (6 bases). This CDR3 region has 15 residues. Trimming took 2 bases from V and 4 from J, leaving 17 bases between them. CDR1 and CDR2 from the germline V gene are GTSNPN and SVGIG (reference sequence). The CDR3 loop reads CAWSFTGLLGTEAFF. CDR3 DNA: TGTGCCTGGAGTTTCACAGGGCTTTTGGGCACTGAAGCTTTCTTT.

The chain has TRBV7-2 and TRBJ1-5; no reliable D call. Germline CDR1 is SGHTA and CDR2 is FQGNSA. V was trimmed by 4 bases and J by 0 bases, leaving 10 bases between them. There are 15 residues in the CDR3. The CDR3 loop is CASSSVRLSNQPQHF. CDR3 bases: TGTGCCAGCAGCTCGGTACGACTTAGCAATCAGCCCCAGCATTTT.

This chain joins TRBV6-6 and TRBJ2-1; D unresolved. V dropped 5 bases and J dropped 0 bases, with 5 bases sitting between them. The CDR3 is 13 residues long. Germline lookup yields CDR1 MNHNY and CDR2 SVGAGI (reference sequence). The CDR3 here is CASSTSSYNEQFF. CDR3 nucleotides: TGTGCCAGCAGTACCAGCTCCTACAATGAGCAGTTCTTC.

The CDR3 spells CASSVDSYQETQYF. The CDR3 coding sequence is TGTGCCAGCAGCGTGGACAGCTACCAAGAGACCCAGTACTTC. The chain links TRBV5-4 to TRBJ2-5; a weak D match, TRBD1 (6 bases). With 4 bases removed from V and 0 bases from J, the gap between germline ends came to 10 bases. The germline V gene encodes CDR1 SGHNT and CDR2 YYREEE (reference sequence). The length of the CDR3 is 14 residues.

This chain's CDR3 is CASSPVSAGNTEAFF. The CDR3 DNA reads as TGTGCCAGCTCACCCGTATCAGCGGGGAACACTGAAGCTTTCTTT. The chain joins TRBV18 to TRBJ1-1; D call uncertain. Looked up from germline, CDR1 is KGHSH and CDR2 is LQKENI. Trimming cost V 3 bases and J 1 base, with 12 bases left between them. The CDR3 length is 15 residues.

The rearrangement uses TRBV6-6 and TRBJ2-7; 8 bases line up with TRBD1. The CDR3 has 14 residues. The V and J ends lost 5 bases and 2 bases, in that order; junction bases with no gene match: 5. Per the germline V gene, CDR1 is MNHNY and CDR2 is SVGAGI (reference sequence). The CDR3 loop is CASSPMTGAYEQYF. Here the CDR3 DNA reads TGTGCCAGCAGTCCAATGACAGGGGCCTACGAGCAGTACTTC.

In this sample, this clone turned up once. J is TRBJ2-5 and V is TRBV6-5, with D possibly matching TRBD1 (6 bases). Between the trimmed V and J ends, which lost 6 bases and 5 bases, there was a span of 16 bases. CDR1 MNHEY and CDR2 SVGAGI come from the germline V gene. CDR3 size: 14 residues. The CDR3: CASRDTQGRETQYF. DNA for the CDR3: TGTGCCAGCAGGGACACTCAGGGGCGGGAGACCCAGTACTTC.

This clone has a single count. This sequence joins TRBV5-1 and TRBJ1-4; TRBD1 matches at 7 bases. Trimming cost V 2 bases and J 10 bases; bases outside gene matches: 8. CDR1 is SGHRS and CDR2 is YFSETQ in the germline V gene. The CDR3 runs 14 residues. The CDR3 bases are TGCGCCAGCAGCTTTGGGACAGAAGGTGGAAAACTGTTTTTT. It specifies CASSFGTEGGKLFF.

The chain links TRBV5-4 to TRBJ2-7, with D unresolved. CDR3 size: 14 residues. The germline gives CDR1 SGHNT, CDR2 YYREEE (reference sequence). V dropped 3 bases and J dropped 2 bases, with 12 bases sitting between them. The CDR3 region has the DNA TGTGCCAGCAGCTCAACAGAATACCCCTACGAGCAGTACTTC. This encodes CASSSTEYPYEQYF.

This clone was found once. J is TRBJ2-7 and V is TRBV9, with 11 nucleotides matching TRBD2. Germline V lookup: CDR1 SGDLS, CDR2 YYNGEE. The junction had 4 bases not matched to a gene; V was cut back by 4 bases and J by 1 base. The CDR3 has 15 amino acids. CDR3 sequence (DNA): TGTGCCAGCAGCCGTAGCGGGAGGGCATCCTACGAGCAGTACTTC. Its translation is CASSRSGRASYEQYF. Full variable domain (rest looked up from reference TRBV9 and TRBJ2-7): DSGVTQTPKHLITATGQRVTLRCSPRSGDLSVYWYQQSLDQGLQFLIQYYNGEERAKGNILERFSAQQFPDLHSELNLSSLELGDSALYFCASSRSGRASYEQYFGPGTRLTVT.

This chain connects TRBV4-3 to TRBJ1-1; D is uncertain. Trimming removed 4 bases from V and 1 base from J, with 7 bases in between. The CDR3 has 13 residues. Germline assignment: CDR1 LGHNA and CDR2 YSLEER. The CDR3 loop reads CASSLTQNTEAFF. Written as DNA, the CDR3 is TGCGCCAGCAGCCTGACACAGAACACTGAAGCTTTCTTT.

This clone turned up a few times. The V call is TRBV29-1, the J call TRBJ1-1; no definite D call. Per the germline V gene, CDR1 is SQVTM and CDR2 is ANQGSEA. The V and J ends lost 3 bases and 0 bases respectively, with 5 bases between them. CDR3 length: 12 residues. The CDR3 region has the DNA TGCAGCGTTGATCGTATGAACACTGAAGCTTTCTTT. Encoded protein: CSVDRMNTEAFF. The full variable domain, its missing parts supplied by reference TRBV29-1 and TRBJ1-1, is SAVISQKPSRDICQRGTSLTIQCQVDSQVTMMFWYRQQPGQSLTLIATANQGSEATYESGFVIDKFPISRPNLTFSTLTVSNMSPEDSSIYLCSVDRMNTEAFFGQGTRLTVV.

CDR3 region: CASSLTSGYSNEQFF. CDR3 in DNA: TGTGCCAGCAGCTTAACTAGCGGTTACTCCAATGAGCAGTTCTTC. V and J are TRBV7-3 and TRBJ2-1, with TRBD2 as a possible D gene (6 bases). V was shortened by 0 bases and J by 6 bases, with 12 bases between the two germline ends. The CDR3 has 15 residues. CDR1 and CDR2 from the germline V gene are SGHTA and FQGTGA.

The V gene is TRBV28, the J gene TRBJ2-7; the D gene is possibly TRBD1 (5 bases). Germline lookup yields CDR1 MDHEN and CDR2 SYDVKM. With 10 bases removed from V and 0 bases from J, the gap between germline ends came to 10 bases. This CDR3 is built from 12 residues. CDR3 residues: CATYRNSYEQYF. The CDR3 nucleotides are TGTGCCACCTACAGGAACTCCTACGAGCAGTACTTC.

This clone was seen a single time. CDR3 nucleotides: TGTGCCAGCAGCCCACAGGGGGTAGATACGCAGTATTTT. Residues: CASSPQGVDTQYF. The chain uses TRBV6-1 and TRBJ2-3; 8 positions match TRBD1. Trimming cost V 6 bases and J 5 bases; bases outside gene matches: 4. Germline CDR1 and CDR2: MNHNS and SASEGT. The CDR3 length is 13 residues.

This sequence joins TRBV18 and TRBJ2-1, with 9 bases lining up with TRBD2. The J segment lost 5 bases and the V segment lost 4 bases, leaving 6 bases of the junction unmatched. Germline V gives CDR1 KGHSH, CDR2 LQKENI. The CDR3 contains 15 residues. The CDR3 DNA follows: TGTGCCAGCTCACGGGTAGCGGGGGAAAACAATGAGCAGTTCTTC. It yields the protein CASSRVAGENNEQFF.

The J gene is TRBJ2-1, the V gene TRBV28; 8 bases align to TRBD2. Germline CDR1 MDHEN, CDR2 SYDVKM. The CDR3 consists of 17 residues. Trimming removed 4 bases from V and 0 bases from J; junction bases left unmatched: 8. CDR3 sequence: CASSWGRGLVSYNEQFF. The CDR3 nucleotides are TGTGCCAGCAGTTGGGGCCGGGGACTAGTCTCCTACAATGAGCAGTTCTTC.

The chain has TRBV6-6 and TRBJ1-4, with TRBD1 matching over 8 bases. V dropped 4 bases and J dropped 5; count of bases not matched to a gene: 6. There are 15 residues in the CDR3. The germline V gene encodes CDR1 MNHNY and CDR2 SVGAGI (reference sequence). The CDR3 region is CASSSSGTGNEKLFF. CDR3 in DNA: TGTGCCAGCAGTTCCTCCGGGACAGGCAATGAAAAACTGTTTTTT.